The clone carrying this T cell receptor beta chain came up a few times. The entry originates in a study of cytomegalovirus exposure and HLA in healthy donors. PCR involved 60 Vbeta and 13 Jbeta primers. Sequenced by immunoSEQ multiplex PCR; TCRdb stores in-frame clones only, minus some. The sample has some 200,000 clones; more than 75% are singletons. V was clipped by 3 bases and J by 3 bases, with 9 bases between them. The CDR3 is 14 residues long. Germline loops: CDR1 MDHEN, CDR2 SYDVKM. The receptor's source is a woman between 18 and 29 years old in good health and CMV-seronegative. Material: PBMCs. The chain has TRBV28 and TRBJ1-5; D perhaps matches TRBD1 (5 bases). CDR3 sequence (DNA): TGTGCCAGCAGTTTGTGGGGGGACAATCAGCCCCAGCATTTT. This codes for CASSLWGDNQPQHF.